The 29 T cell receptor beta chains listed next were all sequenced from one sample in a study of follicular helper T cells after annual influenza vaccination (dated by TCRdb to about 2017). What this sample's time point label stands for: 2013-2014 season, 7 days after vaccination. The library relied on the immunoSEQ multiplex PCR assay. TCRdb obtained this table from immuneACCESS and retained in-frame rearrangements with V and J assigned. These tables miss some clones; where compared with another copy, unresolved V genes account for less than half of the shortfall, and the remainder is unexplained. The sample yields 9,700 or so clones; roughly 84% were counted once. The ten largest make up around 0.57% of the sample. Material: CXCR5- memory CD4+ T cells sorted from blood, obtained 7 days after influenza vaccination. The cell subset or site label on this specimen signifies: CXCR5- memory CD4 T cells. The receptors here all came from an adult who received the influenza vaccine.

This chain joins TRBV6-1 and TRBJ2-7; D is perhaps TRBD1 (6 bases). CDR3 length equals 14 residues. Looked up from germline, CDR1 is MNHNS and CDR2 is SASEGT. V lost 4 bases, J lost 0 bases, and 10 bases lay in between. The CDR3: CASSGDTYSYEQYF. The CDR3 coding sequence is TGTGCCAGCAGTGGGGACACCTACTCCTACGAGCAGTACTTC.

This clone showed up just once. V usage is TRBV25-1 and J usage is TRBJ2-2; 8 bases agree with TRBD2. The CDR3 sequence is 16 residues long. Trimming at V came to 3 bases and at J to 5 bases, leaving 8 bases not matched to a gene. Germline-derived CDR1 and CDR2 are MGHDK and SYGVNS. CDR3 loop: CASSDSLAGITGELFF. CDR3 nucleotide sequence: TGTGCCAGCAGTGATTCGCTAGCGGGCATTACCGGGGAGCTGTTTTTT.

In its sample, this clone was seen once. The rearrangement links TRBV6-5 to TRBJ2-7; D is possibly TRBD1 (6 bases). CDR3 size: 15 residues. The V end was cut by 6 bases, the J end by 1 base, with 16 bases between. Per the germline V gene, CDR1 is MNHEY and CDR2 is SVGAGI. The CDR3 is CASSYREGPSYEQYF. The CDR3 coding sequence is TGTGCCAGCAGCTACAGGGAAGGGCCTTCCTACGAGCAGTACTTC.

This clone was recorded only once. CDR3 region: CASSPPDSTDTQYF. DNA of the CDR3: TGTGCCAGCTCACCACCGGACAGCACAGATACGCAGTATTTT. The chain carries TRBV18 and TRBJ2-3; no reliable D call. The length of the CDR3 is 14 residues. Germline CDR1 reads KGHSH; CDR2 reads LQKENI. V dropped 0 bases and J dropped 0 bases, with 4 bases sitting between them.

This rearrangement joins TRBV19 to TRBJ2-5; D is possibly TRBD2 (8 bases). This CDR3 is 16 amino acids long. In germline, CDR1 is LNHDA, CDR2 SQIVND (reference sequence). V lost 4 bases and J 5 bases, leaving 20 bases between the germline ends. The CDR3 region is CASSTGGDSPWETQYF. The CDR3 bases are TGTGCCAGTAGTACGGGGGGGGACAGTCCGTGGGAGACCCAGTACTTC.

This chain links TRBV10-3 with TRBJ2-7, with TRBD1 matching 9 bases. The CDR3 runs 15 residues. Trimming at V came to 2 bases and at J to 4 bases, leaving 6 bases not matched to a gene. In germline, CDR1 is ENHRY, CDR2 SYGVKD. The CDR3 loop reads CAISEAGQGSYEQYF. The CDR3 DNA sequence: TGTGCCATCAGTGAGGCCGGACAGGGGTCGTACGAGCAGTACTTC.

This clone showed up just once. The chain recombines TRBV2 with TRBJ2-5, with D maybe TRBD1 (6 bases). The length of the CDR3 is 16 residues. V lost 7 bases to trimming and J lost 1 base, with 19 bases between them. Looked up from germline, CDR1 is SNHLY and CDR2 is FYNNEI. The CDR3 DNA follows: TGTGCCAGCACGAAGGTCTTGGGGGCCGGCCAAGAGACCCAGTACTTC. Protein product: CASTKVLGAGQETQYF.

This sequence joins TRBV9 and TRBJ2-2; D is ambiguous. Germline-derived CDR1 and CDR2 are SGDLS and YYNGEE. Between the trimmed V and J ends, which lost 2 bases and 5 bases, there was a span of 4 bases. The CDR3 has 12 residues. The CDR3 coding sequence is TGTGCCAGCAGCGTCCCGACCGGGGAGCTGTTTTTT. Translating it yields CASSVPTGELFF.

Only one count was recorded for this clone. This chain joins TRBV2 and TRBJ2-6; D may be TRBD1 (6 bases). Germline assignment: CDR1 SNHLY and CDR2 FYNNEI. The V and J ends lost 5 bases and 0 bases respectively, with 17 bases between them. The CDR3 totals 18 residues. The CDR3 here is CASSLSTGTNSGANVLTF. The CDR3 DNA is TGTGCCAGCAGTCTATCTACCGGGACAAACTCTGGGGCCAACGTCCTGACTTTC.

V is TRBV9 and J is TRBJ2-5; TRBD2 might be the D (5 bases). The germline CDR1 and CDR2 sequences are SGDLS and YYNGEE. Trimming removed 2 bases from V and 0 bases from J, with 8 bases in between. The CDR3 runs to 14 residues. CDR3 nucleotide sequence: TGTGCCAGCAGCGTCCCCGGGGACCAAGAGACCCAGTACTTC. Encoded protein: CASSVPGDQETQYF.

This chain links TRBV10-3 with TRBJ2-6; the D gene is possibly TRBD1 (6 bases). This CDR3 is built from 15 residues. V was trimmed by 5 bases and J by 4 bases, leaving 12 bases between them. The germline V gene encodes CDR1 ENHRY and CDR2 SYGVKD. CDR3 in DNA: TGTGCCATCAGTATACAGGGCCCCGGGGCCAACGTCCTGACTTTC. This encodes CAISIQGPGANVLTF.

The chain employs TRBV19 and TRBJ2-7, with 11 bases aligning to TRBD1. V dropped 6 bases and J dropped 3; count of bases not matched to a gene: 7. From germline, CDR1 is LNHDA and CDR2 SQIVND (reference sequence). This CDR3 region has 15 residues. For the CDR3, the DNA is TGTGCCAGTAGAGGCCGGACAGGGGGCCACTACGAGCAGTACTTC. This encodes CASRGRTGGHYEQYF.

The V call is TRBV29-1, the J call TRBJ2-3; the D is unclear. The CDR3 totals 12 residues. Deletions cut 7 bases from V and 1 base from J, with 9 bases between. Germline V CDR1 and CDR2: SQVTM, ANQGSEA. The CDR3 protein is CSGAEGTDTQYF. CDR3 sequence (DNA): TGCAGCGGGGCCGAGGGCACAGATACGCAGTATTTT.

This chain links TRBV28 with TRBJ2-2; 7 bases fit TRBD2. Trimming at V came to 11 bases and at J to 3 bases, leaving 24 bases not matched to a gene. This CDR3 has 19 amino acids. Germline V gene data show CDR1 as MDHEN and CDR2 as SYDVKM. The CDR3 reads CACAGDDTGPWDDTGELFF. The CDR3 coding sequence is TGTGCCTGTGCGGGGGATGACACCGGGCCTTGGGATGACACCGGGGAGCTGTTTTTT.

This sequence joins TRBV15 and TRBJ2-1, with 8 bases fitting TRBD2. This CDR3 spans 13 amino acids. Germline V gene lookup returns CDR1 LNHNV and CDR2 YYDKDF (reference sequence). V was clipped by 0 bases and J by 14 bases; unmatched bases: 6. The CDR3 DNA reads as TGTGCCACCAGCAGAGATATTGAGCGGGAGAAGTTCTTC. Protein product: CATSRDIEREKFF.

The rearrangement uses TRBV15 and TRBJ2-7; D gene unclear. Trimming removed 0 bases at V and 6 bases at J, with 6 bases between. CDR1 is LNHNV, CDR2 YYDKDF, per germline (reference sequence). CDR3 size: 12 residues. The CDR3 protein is CATSRDLSEQYF. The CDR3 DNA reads TGTGCCACCAGCAGAGATTTGTCCGAGCAGTACTTC.

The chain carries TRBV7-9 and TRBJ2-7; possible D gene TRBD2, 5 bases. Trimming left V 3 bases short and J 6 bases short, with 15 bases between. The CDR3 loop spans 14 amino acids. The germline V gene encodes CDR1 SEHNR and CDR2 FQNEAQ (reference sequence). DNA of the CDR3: TGTGCCAGCAGCTTGGACTGGCCCCCCGGCGAGCAGTACTTC. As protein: CASSLDWPPGEQYF.

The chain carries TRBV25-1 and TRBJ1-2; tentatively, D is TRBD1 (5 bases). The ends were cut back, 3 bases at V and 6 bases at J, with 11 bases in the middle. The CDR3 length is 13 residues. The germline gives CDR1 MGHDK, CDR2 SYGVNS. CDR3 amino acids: CASSESRVDGYTF. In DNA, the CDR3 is TGTGCCAGCAGTGAGTCCAGGGTCGATGGCTACACCTTC.

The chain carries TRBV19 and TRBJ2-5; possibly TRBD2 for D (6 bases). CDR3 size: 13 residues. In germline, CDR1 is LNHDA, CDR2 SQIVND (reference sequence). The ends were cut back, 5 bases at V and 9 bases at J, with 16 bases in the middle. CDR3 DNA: TGTGCCAGTAGTGGGACTGGAATGGTGGCCCAGTACTTC. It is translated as CASSGTGMVAQYF. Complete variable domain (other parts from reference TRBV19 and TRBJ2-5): DGGITQSPKYLFRKEGQNVTLSCEQNLNHDAMYWYRQDPGQGLRLIYYSQIVNDFQKGDIAEGYSVSREKKESFPLTVTSAQKNPTAFYLCASSGTGMVAQYFGPGTRLLVL.

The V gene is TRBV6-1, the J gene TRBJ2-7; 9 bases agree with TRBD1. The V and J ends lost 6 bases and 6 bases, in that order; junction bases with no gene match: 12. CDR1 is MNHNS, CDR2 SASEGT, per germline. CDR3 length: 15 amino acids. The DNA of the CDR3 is TGTGCCAGCAGCCAAGGGACAGGGCCTCGCGGCGAGCAGTACTTC. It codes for CASSQGTGPRGEQYF.

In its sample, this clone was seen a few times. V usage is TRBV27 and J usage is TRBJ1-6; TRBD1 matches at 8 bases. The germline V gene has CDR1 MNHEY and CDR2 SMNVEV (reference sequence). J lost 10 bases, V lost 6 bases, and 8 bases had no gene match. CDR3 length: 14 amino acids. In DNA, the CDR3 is TGTGCCAGCAGCCTACAGGGGGTCTACTCACCCCTCCACTTT. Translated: CASSLQGVYSPLHF.

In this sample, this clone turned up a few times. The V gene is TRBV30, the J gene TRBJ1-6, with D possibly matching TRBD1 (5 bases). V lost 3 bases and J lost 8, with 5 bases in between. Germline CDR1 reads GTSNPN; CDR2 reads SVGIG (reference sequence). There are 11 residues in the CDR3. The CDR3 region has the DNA TGTGCCTGGAGCAGGGATTCACCCCTCCACTTT. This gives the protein CAWSRDSPLHF. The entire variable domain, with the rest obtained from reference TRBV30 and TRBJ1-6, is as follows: SQTIHQWPATLVQPVGSPLSLECTVEGTSNPNLYWYRQAAGRGLQLLFYSVGIGQISSEVPQNLSASRPQDRQFILSSKKLLLSDSGFYLCAWSRDSPLHFGNGTRLTVT.

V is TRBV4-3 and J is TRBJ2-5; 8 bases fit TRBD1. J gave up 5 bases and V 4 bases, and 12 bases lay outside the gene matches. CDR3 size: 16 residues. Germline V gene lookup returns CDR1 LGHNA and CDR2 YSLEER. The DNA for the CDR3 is TGCGCCAGCAGCCGATACATAGGACAGGGCCGTGAGACCCAGTACTTC. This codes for CASSRYIGQGRETQYF.

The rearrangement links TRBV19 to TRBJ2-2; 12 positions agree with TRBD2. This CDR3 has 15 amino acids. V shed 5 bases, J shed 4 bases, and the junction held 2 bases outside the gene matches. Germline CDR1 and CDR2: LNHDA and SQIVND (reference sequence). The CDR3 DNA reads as TGTGCCAGTAGTTCACTAGCGGGAGGCACCGGGGAGCTGTTTTTT. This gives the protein CASSSLAGGTGELFF.

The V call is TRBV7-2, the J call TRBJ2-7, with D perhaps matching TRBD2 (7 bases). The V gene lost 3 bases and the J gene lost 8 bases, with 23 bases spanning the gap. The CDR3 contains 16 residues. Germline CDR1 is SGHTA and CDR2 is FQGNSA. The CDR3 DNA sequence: TGTGCCAGCAGCTTGACGAGCGGGAAGGGGGTGCGGAAGCAGTACTTC. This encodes CASSLTSGKGVRKQYF.

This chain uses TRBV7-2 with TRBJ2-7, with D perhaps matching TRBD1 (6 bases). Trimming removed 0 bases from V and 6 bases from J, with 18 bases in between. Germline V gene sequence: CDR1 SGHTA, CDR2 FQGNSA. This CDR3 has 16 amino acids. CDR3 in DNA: TGTGCCAGCAGCTTAGCGGGCAGGGGCCCCCTCTCCGAGCAGTACTTC. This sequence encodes CASSLAGRGPLSEQYF.

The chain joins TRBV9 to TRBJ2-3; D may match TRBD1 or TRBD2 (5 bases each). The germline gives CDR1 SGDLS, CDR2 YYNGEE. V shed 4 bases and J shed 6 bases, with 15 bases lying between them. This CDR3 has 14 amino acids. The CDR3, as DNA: TGTGCCAGCAGCCGGGACCGTCCCTCCGATACGCAGTATTTT. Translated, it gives CASSRDRPSDTQYF.

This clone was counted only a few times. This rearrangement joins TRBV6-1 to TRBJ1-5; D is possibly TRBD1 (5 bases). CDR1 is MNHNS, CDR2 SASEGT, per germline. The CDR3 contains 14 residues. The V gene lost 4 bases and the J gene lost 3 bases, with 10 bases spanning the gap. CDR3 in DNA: TGTGCCAGCAGTGTGGCGGGGGTCAATCAGCCCCAGCATTTT. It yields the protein CASSVAGVNQPQHF.

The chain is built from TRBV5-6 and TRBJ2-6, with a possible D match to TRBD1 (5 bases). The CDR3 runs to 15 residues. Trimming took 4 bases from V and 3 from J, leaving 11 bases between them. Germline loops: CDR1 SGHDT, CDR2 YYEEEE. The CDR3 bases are TGTGCCAGCAGCATTCAGGGTGGTGGGGCCAACGTCCTGACTTTC. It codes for CASSIQGGGANVLTF.